This T cell receptor (beta chain) was observed in a study of lymphopenia after photon versus proton radiotherapy. Regarding this clone: Its target is unknown.

The V gene's germline CDR1 is SGHDT and CDR2 YYEEEE. V was trimmed by 4 bases and J by 8 bases, leaving 24 bases between them. CDR3 length: 16 residues. Overall study findings and caveats: Photon-treated patients lost naive T cells and TCR diversity; proton-treated stayed stable. Post-nadir TCR diversity decline inversely tracked overall survival among those who died. Only patients who died were analyzed for survival; proton advantage is unproven.

The method was immunoSEQ multiplex PCR; TCRdb's version includes in-frame clones alone and lacks a portion of them. The sample records roughly 4,800 clones, around nine tenths being singletons. The source of this sequence is a man aged 25-45 years with gastric cancer. The J gene is TRBJ1-2, the V gene TRBV5-6, with D possibly TRBD1 on 6 matching bases. This material consisted of peripheral blood, taken from a patient treated with photon-based radiotherapy. CDR3 amino acids: CASSDLRDTGFGGYTF. For the CDR3, the DNA is TGTGCCAGCAGCGATTTAAGGGACACCGGTTTCGGCGGCTACACCTTC.